The T cell receptor beta chain under discussion was sequenced for a study of beta chain features in type 1 diabetes. Once sorted, every population was more than 95% pure. In germline, CDR1 is SGHTA, CDR2 FQGTGA. This CDR3 region has 18 residues. Germline trimming cut 1 base from V and 3 bases from J; bases unmatched to any gene: 14. This clone was found a few times. The authors reverse transcribed all of the isolated RNA, so sequencing captured expressed TCRB transcripts. Data came from immunoSEQ multiplex PCR; TCRdb stores just in-frame clones and leaves some out. The sample includes over 150,000 clones, approximately 13% of them seen just once.

This sequence originates from a woman between 18 and 30 years old in good health. V is TRBV7-3 and J is TRBJ2-7; 8 bases fit TRBD2. What was sequenced was central memory CD4+ T cells from blood. CDR3 residues: CASSLMGLDTPTNYEQYF. The CDR3, as DNA: TGTGCCAGCAGCTTAATGGGACTAGATACTCCCACAAACTACGAGCAGTACTTC.